This TCR beta chain derives from a study of identical twins. Points from the study as a whole: Clonotypes of the beta chain that were abundant in cord blood carried fewer insertions (memory repertoires showed none). There was more out-of-frame TCR alpha sharing in monozygotic twins than models estimated.

This clonotype is a singleton in its sample. Antigen specificity is unknown. The CDR3 is 15 residues long. The germline V gene encodes CDR1 SEHNR and CDR2 FQNEAQ (reference sequence). V dropped 5 bases and J dropped 3; count of bases not matched to a gene: 4. Via MiXCR, TCRdb re-called the 5' RACE reads, giving one row per CDR3 protein. The sample lists approximately 1.8 million distinct CDR3 sequences, about 30% occurring once. Healthy Caucasians made up all donors. Sequencing was performed on cord blood. The rearrangement uses TRBV7-9 and TRBJ2-7; 13 bases line up with TRBD2. The sequence came from a newborn girl in good health. CDR3 DNA sequence: TGTGCCAGCAGCGCGACTAGCGGGAGGAGCTACGAGCAGTACTTC. Its protein is CASSATSGRSYEQYF. The entire variable domain, with the rest obtained from reference TRBV7-9 and TRBJ2-7, is as follows: DTGVSQNPRHKITKRGQNVTFRCDPISEHNRLYWYRQTLGQGPEFLTYFQNEAQLEKSRLLSDRFSAERPKGSFSTLEIQRTEQGDSAMYLCASSATSGRSYEQYFGPGTRLTVT.